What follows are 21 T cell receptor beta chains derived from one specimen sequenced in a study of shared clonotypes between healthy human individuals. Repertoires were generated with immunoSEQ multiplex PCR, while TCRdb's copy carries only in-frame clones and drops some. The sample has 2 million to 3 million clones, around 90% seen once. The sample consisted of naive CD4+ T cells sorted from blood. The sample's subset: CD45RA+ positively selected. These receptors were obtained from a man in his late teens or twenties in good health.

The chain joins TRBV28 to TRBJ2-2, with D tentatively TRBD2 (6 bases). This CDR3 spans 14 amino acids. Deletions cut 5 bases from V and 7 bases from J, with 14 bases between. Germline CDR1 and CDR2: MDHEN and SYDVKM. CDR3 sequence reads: CASSRSGVSGELFF. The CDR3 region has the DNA TGTGCCAGCAGTAGGTCGGGGGTTAGCGGGGAGCTGTTTTTT. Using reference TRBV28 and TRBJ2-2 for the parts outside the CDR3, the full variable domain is DVKVTQSSRYLVKRTGEKVFLECVQDMDHENMFWYRQDPGLGLRLIYFSYDVKMKEKGDIPEGYSVSREKKERFSLILESASTNQTSMYLCASSRSGVSGELFFGEGSRLTVL.

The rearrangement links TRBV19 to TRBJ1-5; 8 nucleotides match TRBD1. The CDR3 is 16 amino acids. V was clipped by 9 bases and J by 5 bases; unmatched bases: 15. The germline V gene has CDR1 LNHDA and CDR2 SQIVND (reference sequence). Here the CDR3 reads CASSNLIRTGYQPQHF. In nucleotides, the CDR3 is TGTGCCAGCTCTAATCTCATTAGGACAGGGTATCAGCCCCAGCATTTT.

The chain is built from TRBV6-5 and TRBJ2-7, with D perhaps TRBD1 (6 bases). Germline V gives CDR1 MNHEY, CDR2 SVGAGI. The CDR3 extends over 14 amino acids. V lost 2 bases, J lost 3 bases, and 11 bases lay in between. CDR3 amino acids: CASSYVTGFYEQYF. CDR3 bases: TGTGCCAGCAGTTACGTTACAGGGTTCTACGAGCAGTACTTC.

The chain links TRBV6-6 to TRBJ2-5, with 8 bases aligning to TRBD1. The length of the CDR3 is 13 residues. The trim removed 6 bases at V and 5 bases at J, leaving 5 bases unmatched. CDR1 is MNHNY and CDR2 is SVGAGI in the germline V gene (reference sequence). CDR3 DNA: TGTGCCAGCAGGACAGGGGCGACGGAGACCCAGTACTTC. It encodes CASRTGATETQYF.

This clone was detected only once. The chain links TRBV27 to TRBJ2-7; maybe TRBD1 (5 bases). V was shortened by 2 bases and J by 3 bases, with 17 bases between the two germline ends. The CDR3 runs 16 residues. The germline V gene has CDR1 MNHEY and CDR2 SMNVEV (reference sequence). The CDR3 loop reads CASSLDSQYRNYEQYF. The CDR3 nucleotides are TGTGCCAGCAGTTTAGACAGTCAATATAGGAACTACGAGCAGTACTTC.

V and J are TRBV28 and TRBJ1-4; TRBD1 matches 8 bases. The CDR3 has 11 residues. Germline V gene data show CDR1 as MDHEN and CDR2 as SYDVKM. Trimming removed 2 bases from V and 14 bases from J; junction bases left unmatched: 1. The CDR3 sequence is CASSLRDRLFF. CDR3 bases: TGTGCCAGCAGTTTAAGGGACAGGCTGTTTTTT. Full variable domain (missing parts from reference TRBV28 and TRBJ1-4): DVKVTQSSRYLVKRTGEKVFLECVQDMDHENMFWYRQDPGLGLRLIYFSYDVKMKEKGDIPEGYSVSREKKERFSLILESASTNQTSMYLCASSLRDRLFFGSGTQLSVL.

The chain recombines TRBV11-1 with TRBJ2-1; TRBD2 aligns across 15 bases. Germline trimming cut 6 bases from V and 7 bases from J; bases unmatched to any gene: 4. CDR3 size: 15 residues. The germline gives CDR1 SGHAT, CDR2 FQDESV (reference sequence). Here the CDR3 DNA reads TGTGCCAGCAGTCTCGGACTAGCGGGGGGGAATGAGCAGTTCTTC. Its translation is CASSLGLAGGNEQFF. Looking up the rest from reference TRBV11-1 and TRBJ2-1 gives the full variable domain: EAEVAQSPRYKITEKSQAVAFWCDPISGHATLYWYRQILGQGPELLVQFQDESVVDDSQLPKDRFSAERLKGVDSTLKIQPAELGDSAMYLCASSLGLAGGNEQFFGPGTRLTVL.

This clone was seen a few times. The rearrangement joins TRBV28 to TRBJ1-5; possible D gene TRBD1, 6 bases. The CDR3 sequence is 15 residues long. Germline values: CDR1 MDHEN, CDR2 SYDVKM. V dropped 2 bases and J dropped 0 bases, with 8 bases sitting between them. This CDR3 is CASSLVGASNQPQHF. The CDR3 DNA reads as TGTGCCAGCAGTTTAGTGGGGGCTAGCAATCAGCCCCAGCATTTT.

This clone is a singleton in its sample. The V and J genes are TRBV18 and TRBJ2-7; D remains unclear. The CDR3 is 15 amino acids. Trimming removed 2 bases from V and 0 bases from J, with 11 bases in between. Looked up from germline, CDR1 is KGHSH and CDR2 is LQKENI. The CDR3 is CASSPSVGDSYEQYF. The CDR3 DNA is TGTGCCAGCTCACCATCGGTTGGGGACTCCTACGAGCAGTACTTC.

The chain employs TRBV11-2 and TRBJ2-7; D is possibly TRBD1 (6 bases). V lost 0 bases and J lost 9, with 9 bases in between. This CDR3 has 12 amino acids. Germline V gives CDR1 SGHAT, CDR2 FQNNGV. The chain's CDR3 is CASSLDKGVQYF. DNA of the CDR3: TGTGCCAGCAGCTTAGATAAGGGGGTGCAGTACTTC.

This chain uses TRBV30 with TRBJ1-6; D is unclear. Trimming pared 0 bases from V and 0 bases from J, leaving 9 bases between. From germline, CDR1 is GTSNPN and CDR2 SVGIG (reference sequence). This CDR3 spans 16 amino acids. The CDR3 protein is CAWSVLGSSYNSPLHF. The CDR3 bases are TGTGCCTGGAGTGTACTAGGAAGCTCCTATAATTCACCCCTCCACTTT.

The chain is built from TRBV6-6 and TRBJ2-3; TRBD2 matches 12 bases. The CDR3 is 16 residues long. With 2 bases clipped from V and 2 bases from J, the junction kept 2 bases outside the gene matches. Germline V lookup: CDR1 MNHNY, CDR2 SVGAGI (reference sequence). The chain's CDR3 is CASSYGLAGPTDTQYF. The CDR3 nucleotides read TGTGCCAGCAGTTACGGACTAGCGGGGCCCACAGATACGCAGTATTTT.

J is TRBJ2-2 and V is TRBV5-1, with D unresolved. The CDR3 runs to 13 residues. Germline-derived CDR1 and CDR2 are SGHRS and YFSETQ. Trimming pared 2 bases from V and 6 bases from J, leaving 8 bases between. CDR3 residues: CASSLAVSGELFF. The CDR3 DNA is TGCGCCAGCAGCTTAGCAGTCTCCGGGGAGCTGTTTTTT.

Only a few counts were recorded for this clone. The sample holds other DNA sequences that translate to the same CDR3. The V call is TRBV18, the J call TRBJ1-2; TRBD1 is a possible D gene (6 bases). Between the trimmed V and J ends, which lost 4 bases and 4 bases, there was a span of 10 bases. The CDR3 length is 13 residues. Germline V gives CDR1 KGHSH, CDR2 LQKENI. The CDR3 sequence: CASSQQGSYGYTF. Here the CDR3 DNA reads TGTGCCAGCTCACAACAGGGTTCCTATGGCTACACCTTC.

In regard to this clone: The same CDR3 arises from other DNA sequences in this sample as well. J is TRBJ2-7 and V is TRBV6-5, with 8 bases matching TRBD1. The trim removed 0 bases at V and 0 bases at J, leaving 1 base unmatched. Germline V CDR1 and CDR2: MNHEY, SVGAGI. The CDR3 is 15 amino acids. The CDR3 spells CASSYSDRGSYEQYF. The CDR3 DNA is TGTGCCAGCAGTTACTCCGACAGGGGCTCCTACGAGCAGTACTTC.

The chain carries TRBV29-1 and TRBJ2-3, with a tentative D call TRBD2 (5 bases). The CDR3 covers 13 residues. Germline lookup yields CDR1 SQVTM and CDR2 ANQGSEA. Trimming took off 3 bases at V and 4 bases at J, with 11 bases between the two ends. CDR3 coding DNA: TGCAGCGTTGACGAGGGTGTTCCAGATACGCAGTATTTT. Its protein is CSVDEGVPDTQYF.

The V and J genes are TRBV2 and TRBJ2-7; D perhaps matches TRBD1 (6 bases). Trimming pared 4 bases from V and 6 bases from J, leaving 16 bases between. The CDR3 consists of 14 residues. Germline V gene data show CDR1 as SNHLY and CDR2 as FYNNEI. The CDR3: CASSVLQGEGEQYF. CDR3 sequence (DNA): TGTGCCAGCAGTGTTTTACAGGGCGAGGGCGAGCAGTACTTC.

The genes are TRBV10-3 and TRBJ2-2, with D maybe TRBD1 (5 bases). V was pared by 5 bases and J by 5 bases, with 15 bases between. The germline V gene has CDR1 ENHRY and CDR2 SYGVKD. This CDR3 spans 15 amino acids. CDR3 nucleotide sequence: TGTGCCATCAGTACTCCAGGGCCAGGGACCGGGGAGCTGTTTTTT. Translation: CAISTPGPGTGELFF.

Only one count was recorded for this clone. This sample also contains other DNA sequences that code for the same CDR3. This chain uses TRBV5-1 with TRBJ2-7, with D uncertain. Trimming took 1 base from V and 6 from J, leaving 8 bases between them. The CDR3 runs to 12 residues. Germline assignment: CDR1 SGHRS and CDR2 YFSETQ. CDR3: CASSLNLGEQYF. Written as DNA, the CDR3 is TGCGCCAGCAGCTTGAATCTGGGCGAGCAGTACTTC. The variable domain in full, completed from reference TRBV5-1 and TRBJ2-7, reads KAGVTQTPRYLIKTRGQQVTLSCSPISGHRSVSWYQQTPGQGLQFLFEYFSETQRNKGNFPGRFSGRQFSNSRSEMNVSTLELGDSALYLCASSLNLGEQYFGPGTRLTVT.

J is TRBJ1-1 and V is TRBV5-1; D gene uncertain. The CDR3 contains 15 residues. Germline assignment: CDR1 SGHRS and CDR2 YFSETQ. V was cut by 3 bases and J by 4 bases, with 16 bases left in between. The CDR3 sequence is CASSSQSGKSTEAFF. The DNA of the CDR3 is TGCGCCAGCAGCTCTCAGTCCGGGAAGAGCACTGAAGCTTTCTTT. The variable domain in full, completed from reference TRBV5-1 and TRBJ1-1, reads KAGVTQTPRYLIKTRGQQVTLSCSPISGHRSVSWYQQTPGQGLQFLFEYFSETQRNKGNFPGRFSGRQFSNSRSEMNVSTLELGDSALYLCASSSQSGKSTEAFFGQGTRLTVV.

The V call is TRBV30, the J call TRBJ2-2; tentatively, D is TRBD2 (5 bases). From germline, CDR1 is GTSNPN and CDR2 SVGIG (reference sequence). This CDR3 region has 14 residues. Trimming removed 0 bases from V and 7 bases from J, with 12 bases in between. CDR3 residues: CAWSVQYGIGELFF. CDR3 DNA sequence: TGTGCCTGGAGTGTACAATACGGGATCGGGGAGCTGTTTTTT. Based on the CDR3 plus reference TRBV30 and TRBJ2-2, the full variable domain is SQTIHQWPATLVQPVGSPLSLECTVEGTSNPNLYWYRQAAGRGLQLLFYSVGIGQISSEVPQNLSASRPQDRQFILSSKKLLLSDSGFYLCAWSVQYGIGELFFGEGSRLTVL.